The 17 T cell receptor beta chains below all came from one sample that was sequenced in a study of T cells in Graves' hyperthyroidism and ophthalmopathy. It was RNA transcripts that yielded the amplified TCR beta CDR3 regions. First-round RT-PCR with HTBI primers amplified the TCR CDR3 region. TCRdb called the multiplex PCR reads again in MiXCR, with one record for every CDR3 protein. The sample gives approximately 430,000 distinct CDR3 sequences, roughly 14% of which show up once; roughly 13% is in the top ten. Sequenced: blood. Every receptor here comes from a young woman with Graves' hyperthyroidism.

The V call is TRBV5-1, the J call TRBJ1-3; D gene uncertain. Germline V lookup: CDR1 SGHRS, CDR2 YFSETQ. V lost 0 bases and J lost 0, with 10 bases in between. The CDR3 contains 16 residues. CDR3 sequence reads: CASSLVGSTSGNTIYF. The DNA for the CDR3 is TGCGCCAGCAGCTTGGTTGGCTCGACCTCTGGAAACACCATATATTTT.

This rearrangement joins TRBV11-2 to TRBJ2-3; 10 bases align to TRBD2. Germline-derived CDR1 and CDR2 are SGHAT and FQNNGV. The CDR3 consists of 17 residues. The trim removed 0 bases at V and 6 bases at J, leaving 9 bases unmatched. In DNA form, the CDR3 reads TGTGCCAGCAGCTTAGATGGTAGCGGGGGGCCGAGGGATACGCAGTATTTT. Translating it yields CASSLDGSGGPRDTQYF.

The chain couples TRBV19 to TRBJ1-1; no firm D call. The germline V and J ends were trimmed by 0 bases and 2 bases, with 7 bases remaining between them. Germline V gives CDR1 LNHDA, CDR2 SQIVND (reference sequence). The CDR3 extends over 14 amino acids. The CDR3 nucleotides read TGTGCCAGTAGTATAGATGGGCCCAACACTGAAGCTTTCTTT. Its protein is CASSIDGPNTEAFF.

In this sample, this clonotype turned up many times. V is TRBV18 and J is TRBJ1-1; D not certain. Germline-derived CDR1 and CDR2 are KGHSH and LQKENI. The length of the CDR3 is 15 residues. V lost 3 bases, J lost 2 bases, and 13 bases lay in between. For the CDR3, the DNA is TGTGCCAGCTCACCCACAGTCTGGGGTAACACTGAAGCTTTCTTT. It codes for CASSPTVWGNTEAFF.

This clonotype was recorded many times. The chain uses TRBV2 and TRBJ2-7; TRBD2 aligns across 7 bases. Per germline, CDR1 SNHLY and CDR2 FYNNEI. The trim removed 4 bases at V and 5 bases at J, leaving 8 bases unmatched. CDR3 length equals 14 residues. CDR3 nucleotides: TGTGCCAGCAGTGTCTCGTGGGGGACTAACGAGCAGTACTTC. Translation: CASSVSWGTNEQYF. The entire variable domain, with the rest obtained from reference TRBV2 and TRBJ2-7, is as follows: EPEVTQTPSHQVTQMGQEVILRCVPISNHLYFYWYRQILGQKVEFLVSFYNNEISEKSEIFDDQFSVERPDGSNFTLKIRSTKLEDSAMYFCASSVSWGTNEQYFGPGTRLTVT.

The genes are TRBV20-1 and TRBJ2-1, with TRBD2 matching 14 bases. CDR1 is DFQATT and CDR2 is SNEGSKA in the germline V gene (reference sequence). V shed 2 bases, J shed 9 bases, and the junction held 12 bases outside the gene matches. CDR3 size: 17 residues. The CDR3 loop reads CSARSVETSGRVGEQFF. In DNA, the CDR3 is TGCAGTGCTAGAAGTGTGGAGACTAGCGGGAGGGTAGGTGAGCAGTTCTTC.

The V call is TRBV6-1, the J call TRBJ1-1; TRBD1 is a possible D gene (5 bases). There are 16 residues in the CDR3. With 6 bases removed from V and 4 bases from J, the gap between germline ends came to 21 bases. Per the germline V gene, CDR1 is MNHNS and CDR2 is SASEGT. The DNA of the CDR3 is TGTGCCAGCAGCTCAGACGGGGGGGTGGGGGGCACTGAAGCTTTCTTT. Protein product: CASSSDGGVGGTEAFF.

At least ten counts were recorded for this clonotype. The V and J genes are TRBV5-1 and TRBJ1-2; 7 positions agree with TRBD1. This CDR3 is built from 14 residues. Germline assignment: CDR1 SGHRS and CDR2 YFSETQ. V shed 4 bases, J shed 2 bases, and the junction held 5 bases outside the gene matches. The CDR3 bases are TGCGCCAGCAGCGCGGGGACAGCGAACTATGGCTACACCTTC. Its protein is CASSAGTANYGYTF.

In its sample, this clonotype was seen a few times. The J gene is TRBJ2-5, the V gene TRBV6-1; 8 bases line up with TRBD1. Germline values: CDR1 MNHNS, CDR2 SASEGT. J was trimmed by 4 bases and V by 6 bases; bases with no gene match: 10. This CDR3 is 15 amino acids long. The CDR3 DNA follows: TGTGCCAGCAGAATGAACAGGGGGTCTACAGAGACCCAGTACTTC. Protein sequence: CASRMNRGSTETQYF.

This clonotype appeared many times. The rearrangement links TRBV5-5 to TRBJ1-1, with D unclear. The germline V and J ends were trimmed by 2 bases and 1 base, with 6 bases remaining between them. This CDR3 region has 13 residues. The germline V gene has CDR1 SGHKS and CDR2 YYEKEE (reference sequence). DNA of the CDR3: TGTGCCAGCAGCTTCGAGCGGAACACTGAAGCTTTCTTT. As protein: CASSFERNTEAFF.

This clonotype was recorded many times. CDR3 sequence: CASSLRTSNSPLHF. The CDR3 nucleotides read TGCGCCAGCAGCTTGAGGACTTCTAATTCACCCCTCCACTTT. The chain carries TRBV5-1 and TRBJ1-6; no clear D gene. The germline V and J ends were trimmed by 1 base and 6 bases, with 8 bases remaining between them. The germline gives CDR1 SGHRS, CDR2 YFSETQ. The CDR3 sequence is 14 residues long.

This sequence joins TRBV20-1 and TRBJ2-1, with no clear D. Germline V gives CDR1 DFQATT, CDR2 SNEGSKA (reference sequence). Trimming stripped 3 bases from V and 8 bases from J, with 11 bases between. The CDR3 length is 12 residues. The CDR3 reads CSASPAEDEQFF. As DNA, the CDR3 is TGCAGTGCTAGCCCAGCCGAGGATGAGCAGTTCTTC.

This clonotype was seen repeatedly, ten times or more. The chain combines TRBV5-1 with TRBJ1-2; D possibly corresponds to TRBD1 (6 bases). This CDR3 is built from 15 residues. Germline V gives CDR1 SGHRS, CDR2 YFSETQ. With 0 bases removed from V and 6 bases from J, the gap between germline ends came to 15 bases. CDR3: CASSLGDSTGNGYTF. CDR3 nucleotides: TGCGCCAGCAGCTTGGGGGACTCGACAGGCAATGGCTACACCTTC.

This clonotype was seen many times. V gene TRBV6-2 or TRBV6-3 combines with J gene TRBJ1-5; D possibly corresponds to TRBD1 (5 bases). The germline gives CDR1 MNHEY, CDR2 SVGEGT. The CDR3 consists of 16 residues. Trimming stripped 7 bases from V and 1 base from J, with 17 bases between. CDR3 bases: TGTGCCAGCACCGATCCTGGCGGGGGGAGCAATCAGCCCCAGCATTTT. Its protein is CASTDPGGGSNQPQHF.

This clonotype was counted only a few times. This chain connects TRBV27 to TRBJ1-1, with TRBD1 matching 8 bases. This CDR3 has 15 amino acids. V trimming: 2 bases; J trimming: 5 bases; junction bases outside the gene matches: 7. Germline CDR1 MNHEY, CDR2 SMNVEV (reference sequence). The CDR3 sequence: CASSLRAGGKTEAFF. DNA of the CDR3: TGTGCCAGCAGTTTAAGAGCAGGGGGCAAGACTGAAGCTTTCTTT.

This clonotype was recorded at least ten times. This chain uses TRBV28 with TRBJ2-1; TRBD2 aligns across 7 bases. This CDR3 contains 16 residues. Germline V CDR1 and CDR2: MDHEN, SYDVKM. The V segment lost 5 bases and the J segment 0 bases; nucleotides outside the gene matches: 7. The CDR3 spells CASSVRGESSYNEQFF. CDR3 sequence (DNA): TGTGCCAGCAGTGTCCGGGGGGAGAGCTCCTACAATGAGCAGTTCTTC. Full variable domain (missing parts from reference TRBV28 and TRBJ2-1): DVKVTQSSRYLVKRTGEKVFLECVQDMDHENMFWYRQDPGLGLRLIYFSYDVKMKEKGDIPEGYSVSREKKERFSLILESASTNQTSMYLCASSVRGESSYNEQFFGPGTRLTVL.

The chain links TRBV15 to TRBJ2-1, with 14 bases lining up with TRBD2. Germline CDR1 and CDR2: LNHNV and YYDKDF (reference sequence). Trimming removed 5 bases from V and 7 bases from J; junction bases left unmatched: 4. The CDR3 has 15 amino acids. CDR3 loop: CATSVRLAGGNEQFF. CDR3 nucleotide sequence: TGTGCCACCAGCGTTAGACTAGCGGGGGGGAATGAGCAGTTCTTC.